This T cell receptor beta chain was documented in a study of regulatory T cells in long-lasting Graves disease. Overall study results and limits: Owing to a sample size that was small, accuracy may have been reduced.

Researchers made TCR beta libraries by using iRepertoire HTBI primers and running Arm-PCR on CDR3 regions. TCRdb itself ran the multiplex PCR reads through MiXCR, one entry per CDR3 protein. Among 400,000 or so distinct CDR3 sequences listed, 20% to 30% were seen once. Germline V CDR1 and CDR2: SGHTA, FQGNSA. This CDR3 comprises 13 residues. Trimming removed 5 bases from V and 2 bases from J, with 10 bases in between. This clonotype turned up a few times. Its specificity is not known. Time point in this sample: persistent/refractory GD, antithyroid drugs over 5 years with positive TRAb. PBMC-extracted RNA yielded the TCR library.

The chain links TRBV7-2 to TRBJ2-7; D could derive from TRBD1 or TRBD2 (6 bases each). This clonotype originated in a female donor with Graves disease. The source was peripheral blood mononuclear cells (PBMCs), collected when the disease was refractory, from a patient treated with antithyroid drugs. The CDR3 DNA sequence: TGTGCCAGCAGCGGCGGGACAACCTACGAGCAGTACTTC. It translates to CASSGGTTYEQYF.